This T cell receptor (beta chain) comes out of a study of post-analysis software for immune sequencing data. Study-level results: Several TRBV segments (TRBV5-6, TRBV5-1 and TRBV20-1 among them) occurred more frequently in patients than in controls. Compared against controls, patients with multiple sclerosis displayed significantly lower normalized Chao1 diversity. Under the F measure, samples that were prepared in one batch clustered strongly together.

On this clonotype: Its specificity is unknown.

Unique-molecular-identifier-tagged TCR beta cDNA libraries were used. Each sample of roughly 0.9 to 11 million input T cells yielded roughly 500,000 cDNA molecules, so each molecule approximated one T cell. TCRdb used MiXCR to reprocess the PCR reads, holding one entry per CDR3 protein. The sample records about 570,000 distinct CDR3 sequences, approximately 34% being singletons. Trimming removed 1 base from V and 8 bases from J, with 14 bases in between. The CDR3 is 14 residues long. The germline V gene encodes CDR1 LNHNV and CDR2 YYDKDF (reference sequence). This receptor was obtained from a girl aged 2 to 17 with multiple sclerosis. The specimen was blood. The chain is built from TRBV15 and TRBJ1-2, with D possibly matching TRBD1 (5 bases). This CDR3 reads CATSRVGPVEGYTF. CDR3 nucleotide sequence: TGTGCCACCAGCAGAGTGGGACCCGTAGAGGGCTACACCTTC.